The present entry profiles one T cell receptor beta chain with its context. The antigen remains unidentified. The CDR3 is 15 amino acids. V was pared by 4 bases and J by 2 bases, with 4 bases of the junction left unmatched. CDR1 and CDR2 (germline): LGHNA, YSLEER. The PCR made use of 60 Vbeta and 13 Jbeta primers. Profiled with immunoSEQ multiplex PCR; TCRdb holds only in-frame clones, not every one. The sample consists of more than 90,000 clones, around 81% of them appearing once. The data were taken from a study of cytomegalovirus exposure and HLA in healthy donors. Study-wide background: There were 75 million to 95 million unique TCRs (from HLA-typed donors) in an early data release. Study-level points and caveats: It was taken for granted in presence/absence analyses that sequencing depth across donors was roughly uniform. Cytomegalovirus-associated status was assigned to about 170 TCR beta chains. A prior analysis recorded that most TCR beta V segments were productive about 87% or about 30% of the time.

Sample: PBMCs. The J gene is TRBJ1-2, the V gene TRBV4-3, with 10 bases identical to TRBD1. The source of this sequence is a woman in her seventies in good health and CMV-seropositive. CDR3 in DNA: TGCGCCAGCAGCCGAGGGGACAGGGGCAACTATGGCTACACCTTC. Protein: CASSRGDRGNYGYTF.